This T cell receptor (beta chain) was recovered during a study of shared clonotypes between healthy human individuals. For this clone: A read error is the likely source, as a far larger clone sits one nucleotide away.

Produced via immunoSEQ multiplex PCR; TCRdb's table is partial and in-frame only. The table includes about 490,000 clones, 81% detected once. The sequencing sample was made of PBMCs. This TCR was sampled from a middle-aged woman in good health. Some clones in this sample may be carry-over from other donors' samples.

In DNA form, the CDR3 reads TGTGCCAGCAGCGTAGGGATTTACACCGGGGAGCTGTCTTTT. Translation gives CASSVGIYTGELSF. The chain couples TRBV9 to TRBJ2-2; a possible D gene is TRBD2 (5 bases). From germline, CDR1 is SGDLS and CDR2 YYNGEE. CDR3 length equals 14 residues.